The clone carrying this T cell receptor (beta chain) was counted many times. Its antigen is unknown. The data are from a study of neurological immune-mediated disorders. MiXCR was run by TCRdb on the 5' RACE reads, yielding one entry per CDR3 protein. The table lists fewer than 55,000 distinct CDR3 sequences, about 12% of them singletons. Regarding the study as a whole: HTLV-1-associated myelopathy had the most TCR clonal expansion, and multiple sclerosis had the least, less than healthy controls.

The CDR3 covers 14 residues. CDR1 and CDR2 from the germline V gene are SEHNR and FQNEAQ (reference sequence). V lost 7 bases, J lost 5 bases, and 18 bases lay in between. Time point meaning: longitudinal time-point 3. The genes are TRBV7-9 and TRBJ2-7; the D gene is possibly TRBD2 (6 bases). This sequence was found in a male donor with HTLV-1-associated myelopathy (HAM/TSP). Specimen: PBMCs. The DNA of the CDR3 is TGTGCCAGCACAAAGGTGGGAGGTTTGCACGAGCAGTACTTC. This gives the protein CASTKVGGLHEQYF.